This TCR beta chain was observed in a study of shared clonotypes between healthy human individuals. The study enrolled healthy HIV-negative adults without recent acute infections or vaccinations as donors. Deep-level settings were used for running the assay. Generated by immunoSEQ multiplex PCR, the TCRdb table keeps only in-frame clones and is missing some. The data hold under 550,000 clones, with almost 97% observed a single time. This CDR3 has 17 residues. Germline-derived CDR1 and CDR2 are MDHEN and SYDVKM. V dropped 7 bases and J dropped 4 bases, with 26 bases sitting between them. Concerning this clone: The antigen is not known.

Overall study results and limits: Represented diversity, genetic and exposure-history alike, was limited by few donors.

The chain combines TRBV28 with TRBJ2-7; a possible D gene is TRBD2 (6 bases). The sequenced sample consisted of naive CD4+ T cells sorted from blood. Subset of the sample: CD45RA+ positively selected. This clonotype was sampled from a woman aged 30 to 39 in good health. This CDR3 is CASTPTALEGLRYEQYF. Here the CDR3 DNA reads TGTGCCAGCACCCCCACGGCACTCGAGGGACTCAGGTACGAGCAGTACTTC.